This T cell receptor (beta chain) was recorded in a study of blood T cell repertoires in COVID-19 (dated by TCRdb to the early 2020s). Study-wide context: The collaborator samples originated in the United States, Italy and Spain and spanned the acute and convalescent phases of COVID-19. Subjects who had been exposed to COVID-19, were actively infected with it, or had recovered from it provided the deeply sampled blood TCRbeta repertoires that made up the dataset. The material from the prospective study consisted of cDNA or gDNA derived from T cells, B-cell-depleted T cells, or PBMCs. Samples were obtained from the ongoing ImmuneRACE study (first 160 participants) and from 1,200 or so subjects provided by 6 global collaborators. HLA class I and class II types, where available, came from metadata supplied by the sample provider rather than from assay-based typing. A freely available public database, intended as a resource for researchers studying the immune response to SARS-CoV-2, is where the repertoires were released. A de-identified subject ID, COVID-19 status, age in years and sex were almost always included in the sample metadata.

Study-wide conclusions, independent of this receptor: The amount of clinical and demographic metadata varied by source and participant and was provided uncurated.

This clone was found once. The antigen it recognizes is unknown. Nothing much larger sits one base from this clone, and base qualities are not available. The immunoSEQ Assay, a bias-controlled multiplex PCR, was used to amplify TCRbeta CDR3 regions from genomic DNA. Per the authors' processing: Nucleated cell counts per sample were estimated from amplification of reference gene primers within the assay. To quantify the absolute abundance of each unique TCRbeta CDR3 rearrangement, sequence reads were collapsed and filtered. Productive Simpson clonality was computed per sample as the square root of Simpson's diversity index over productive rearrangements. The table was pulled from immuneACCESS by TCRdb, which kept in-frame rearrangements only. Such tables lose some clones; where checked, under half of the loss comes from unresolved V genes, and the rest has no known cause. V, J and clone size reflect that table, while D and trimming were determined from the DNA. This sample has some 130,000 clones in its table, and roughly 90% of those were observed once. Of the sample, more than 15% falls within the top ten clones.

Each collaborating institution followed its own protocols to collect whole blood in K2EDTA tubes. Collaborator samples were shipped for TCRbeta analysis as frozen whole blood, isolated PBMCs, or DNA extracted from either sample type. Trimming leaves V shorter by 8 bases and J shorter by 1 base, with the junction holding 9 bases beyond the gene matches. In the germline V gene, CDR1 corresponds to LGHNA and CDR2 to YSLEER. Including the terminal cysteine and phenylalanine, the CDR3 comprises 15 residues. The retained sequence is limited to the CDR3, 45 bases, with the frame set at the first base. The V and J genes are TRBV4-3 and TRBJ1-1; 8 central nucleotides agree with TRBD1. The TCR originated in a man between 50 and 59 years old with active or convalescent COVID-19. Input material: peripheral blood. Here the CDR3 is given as CASGNTGGRNTEAFF. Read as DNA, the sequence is TGCGCCAGCGGCAATACAGGGGGACGGAACACTGAAGCTTTCTTT.